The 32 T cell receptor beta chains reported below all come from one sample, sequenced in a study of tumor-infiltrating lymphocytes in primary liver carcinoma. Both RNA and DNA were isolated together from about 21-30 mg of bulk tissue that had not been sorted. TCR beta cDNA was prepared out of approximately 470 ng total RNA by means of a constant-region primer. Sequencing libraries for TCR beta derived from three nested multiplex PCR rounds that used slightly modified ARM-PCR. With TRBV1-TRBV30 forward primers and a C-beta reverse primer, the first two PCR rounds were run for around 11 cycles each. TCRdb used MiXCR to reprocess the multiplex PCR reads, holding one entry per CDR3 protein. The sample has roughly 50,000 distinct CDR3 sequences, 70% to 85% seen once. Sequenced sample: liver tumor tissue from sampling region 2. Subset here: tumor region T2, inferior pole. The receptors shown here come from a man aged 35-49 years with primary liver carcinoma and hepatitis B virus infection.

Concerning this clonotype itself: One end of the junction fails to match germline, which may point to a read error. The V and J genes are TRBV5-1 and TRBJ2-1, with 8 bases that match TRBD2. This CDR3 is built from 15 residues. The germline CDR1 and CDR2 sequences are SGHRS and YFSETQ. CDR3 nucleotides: TGTGCCAGCAGATTGAGCGGGAGTACATACAATGAGCAGTTCTTC. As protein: CASRLSGSTYNEQFF.

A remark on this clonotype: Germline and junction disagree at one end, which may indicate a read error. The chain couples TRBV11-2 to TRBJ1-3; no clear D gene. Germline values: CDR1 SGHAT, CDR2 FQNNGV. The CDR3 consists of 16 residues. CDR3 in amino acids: CVSSLDLDYSGDIIYF. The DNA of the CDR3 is TGTGTCAGCAGCTTAGATCTAGACTACTCTGGAGACATCATATATTTT.

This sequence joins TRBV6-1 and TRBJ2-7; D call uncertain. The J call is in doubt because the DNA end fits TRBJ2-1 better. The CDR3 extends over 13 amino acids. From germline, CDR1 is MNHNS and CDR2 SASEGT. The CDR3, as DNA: TGTGCCGCCAGTGAATGGGTTTTTTACGAGCAGTTCTTC. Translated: CAASEWVFYEQFF.

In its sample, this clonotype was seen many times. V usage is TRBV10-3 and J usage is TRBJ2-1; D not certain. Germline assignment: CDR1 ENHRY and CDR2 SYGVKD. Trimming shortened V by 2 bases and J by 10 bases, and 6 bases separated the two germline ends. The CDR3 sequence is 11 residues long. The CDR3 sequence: CAISERAEQFF. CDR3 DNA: TGTGCCATCAGTGAGAGGGCAGAGCAGTTCTTC.

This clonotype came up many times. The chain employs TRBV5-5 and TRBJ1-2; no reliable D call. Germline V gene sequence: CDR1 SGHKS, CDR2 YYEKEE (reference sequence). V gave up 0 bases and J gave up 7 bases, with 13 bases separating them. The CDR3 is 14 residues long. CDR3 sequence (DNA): TGTGCCAGCAGCTTGGACTTCCTGTCTCGTGGCTACACCTTC. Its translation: CASSLDFLSRGYTF.

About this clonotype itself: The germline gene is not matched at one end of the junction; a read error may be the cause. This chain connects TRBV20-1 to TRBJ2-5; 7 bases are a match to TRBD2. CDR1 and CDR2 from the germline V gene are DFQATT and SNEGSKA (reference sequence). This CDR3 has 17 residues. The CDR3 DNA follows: TGCAGCGCTAGAGAGGTAGCGGGTCTTTCCTTTATGAAGACCCAGTACTTC. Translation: CSAREVAGLSFMKTQYF.

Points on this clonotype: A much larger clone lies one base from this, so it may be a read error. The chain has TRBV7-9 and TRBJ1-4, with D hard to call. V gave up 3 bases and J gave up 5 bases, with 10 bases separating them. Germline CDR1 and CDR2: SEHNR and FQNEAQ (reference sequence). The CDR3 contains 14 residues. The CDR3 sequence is CASSLSIVNEKLFF. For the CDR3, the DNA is TGTGCCAGCAGCTTGTCCATTGTAAATGAAAAACTGTTTTTT.

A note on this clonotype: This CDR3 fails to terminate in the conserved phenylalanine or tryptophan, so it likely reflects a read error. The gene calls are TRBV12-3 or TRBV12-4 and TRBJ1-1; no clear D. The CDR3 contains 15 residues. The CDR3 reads CASCFGTVPNTEAFL. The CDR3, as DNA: TGTGCCAGCTGTTTCGGAACTGTCCCTAACACTGAAGCTTTCCTT.

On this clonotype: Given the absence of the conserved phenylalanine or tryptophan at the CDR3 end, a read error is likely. The CDR3 DNA is TGTGCCAGCAGTTACTCAGGGCCGGCGGCCAACGTCTACAAAGAGCAGTTCTCC. Translation gives CASSYSGPAANVYKEQFS. This rearrangement joins TRBV6-5 to TRBJ2-1; D gene unclear. CDR1 and CDR2 (germline): MNHEY, SVGAGI. The CDR3 runs to 18 residues.

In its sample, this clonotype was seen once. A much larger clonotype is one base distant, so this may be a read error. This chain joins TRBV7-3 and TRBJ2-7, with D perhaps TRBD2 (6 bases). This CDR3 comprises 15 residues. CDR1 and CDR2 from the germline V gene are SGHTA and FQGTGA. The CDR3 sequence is CASSYFRDLAYDQYF. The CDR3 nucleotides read TGTGCCAGCAGCTACTTCCGGGACTTGGCCTACGATCAGTACTTC.

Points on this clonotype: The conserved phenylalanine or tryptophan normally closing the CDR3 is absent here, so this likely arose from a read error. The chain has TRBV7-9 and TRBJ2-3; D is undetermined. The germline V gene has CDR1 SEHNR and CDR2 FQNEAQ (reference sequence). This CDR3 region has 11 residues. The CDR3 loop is CANSPPDTQYI. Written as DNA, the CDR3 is TGTGCCAACAGCCCCCCCGATACGCAGTATATT.

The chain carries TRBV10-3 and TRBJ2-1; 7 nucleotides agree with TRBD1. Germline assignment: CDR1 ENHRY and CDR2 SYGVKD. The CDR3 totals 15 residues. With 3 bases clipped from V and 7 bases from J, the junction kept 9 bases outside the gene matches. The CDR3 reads CAISDTGDAYNEQFF. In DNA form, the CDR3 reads TGTGCCATCAGTGACACAGGGGACGCGTATAATGAGCAGTTCTTC.

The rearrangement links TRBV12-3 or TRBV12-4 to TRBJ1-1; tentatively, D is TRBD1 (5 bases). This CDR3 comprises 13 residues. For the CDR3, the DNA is TGTGTCCGCAGTGTGGCAGGGTTGACTGAAGCTTTCTTT. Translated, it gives CVRSVAGLTEAFF.

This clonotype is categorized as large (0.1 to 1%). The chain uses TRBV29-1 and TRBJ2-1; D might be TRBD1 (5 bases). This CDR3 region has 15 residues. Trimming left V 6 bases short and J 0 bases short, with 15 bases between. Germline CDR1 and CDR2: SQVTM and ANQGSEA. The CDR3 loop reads CSVGPPSSSYNEQFF. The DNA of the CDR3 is TGCAGCGTGGGGCCTCCTTCCAGCTCCTACAATGAGCAGTTCTTC.

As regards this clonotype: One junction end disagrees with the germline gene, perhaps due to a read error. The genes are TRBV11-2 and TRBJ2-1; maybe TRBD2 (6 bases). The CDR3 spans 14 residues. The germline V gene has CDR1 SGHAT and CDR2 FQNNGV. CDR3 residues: CASNPGGPYNGQFF. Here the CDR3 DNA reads TGTGCCAGCAACCCAGGAGGGCCGTACAATGGGCAGTTCTTC. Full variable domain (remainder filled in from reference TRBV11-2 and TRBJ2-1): EAGVAQSPRYKIIEKRQSVAFWCNPISGHATLYWYQQILGQGPKLLIQFQNNGVVDDSQLPKDRFSAERLKGVDSTLKIQPAKLEDSAVYLCASNPGGPYNGQFFGPGTRLTVL.

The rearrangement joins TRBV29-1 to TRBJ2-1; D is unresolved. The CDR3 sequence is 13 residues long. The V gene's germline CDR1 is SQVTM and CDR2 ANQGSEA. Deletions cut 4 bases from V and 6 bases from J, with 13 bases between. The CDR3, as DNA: TGCAGCGTTGGAGAGGCCATTGGCAATGAGCAGTTCTTC. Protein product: CSVGEAIGNEQFF.

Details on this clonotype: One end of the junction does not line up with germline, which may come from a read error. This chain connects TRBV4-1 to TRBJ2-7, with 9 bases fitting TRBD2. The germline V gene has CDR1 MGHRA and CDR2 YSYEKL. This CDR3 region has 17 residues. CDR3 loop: CASSQDGGASGINEQCF. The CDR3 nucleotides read TGCGCCAGCAGCCAAGATGGAGGGGCTAGCGGGATTAACGAGCAGTGCTTC.

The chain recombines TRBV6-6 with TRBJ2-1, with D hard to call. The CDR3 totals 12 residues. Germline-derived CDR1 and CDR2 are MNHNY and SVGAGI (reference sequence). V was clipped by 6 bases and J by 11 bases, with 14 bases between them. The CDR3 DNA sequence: TGTGCCAGCAGGCGCGAGGCTAACAAGCAGTTCTTC. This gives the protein CASRREANKQFF.

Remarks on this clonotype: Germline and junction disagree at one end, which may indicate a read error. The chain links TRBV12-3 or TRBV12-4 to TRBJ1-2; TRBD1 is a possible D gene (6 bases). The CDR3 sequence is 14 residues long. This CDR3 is CASSPAGGHYGYTF. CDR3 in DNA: TGTGCCAGCAGCCCGGCGGGGGGACACTACGGCTACACCTTC.

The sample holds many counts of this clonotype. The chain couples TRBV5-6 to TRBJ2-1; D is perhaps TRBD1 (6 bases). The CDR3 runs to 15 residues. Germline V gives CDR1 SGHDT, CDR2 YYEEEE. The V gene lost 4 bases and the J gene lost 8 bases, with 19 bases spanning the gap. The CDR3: CASSKQGIIPDEQFF. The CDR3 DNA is TGTGCCAGCAGCAAACAGGGTATTATACCGGATGAGCAGTTCTTC.

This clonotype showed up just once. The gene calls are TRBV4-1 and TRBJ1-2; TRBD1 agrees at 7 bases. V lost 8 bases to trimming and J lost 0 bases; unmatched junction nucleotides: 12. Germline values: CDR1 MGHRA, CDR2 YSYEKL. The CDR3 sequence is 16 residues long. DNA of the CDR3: TGCGCCAGCGGCTTCGAGAGGACAGGAACTAACTATGGCTACACCTTC. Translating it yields CASGFERTGTNYGYTF.

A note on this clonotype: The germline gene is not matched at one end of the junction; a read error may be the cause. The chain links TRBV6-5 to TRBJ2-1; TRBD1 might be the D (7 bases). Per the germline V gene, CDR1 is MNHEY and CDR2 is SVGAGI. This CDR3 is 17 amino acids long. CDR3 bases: TGTGCCACTAGTTACTCTTTCGGGGGACAGTCTATGAATGAACAGTTCTTC. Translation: CATSYSFGGQSMNEQFF.

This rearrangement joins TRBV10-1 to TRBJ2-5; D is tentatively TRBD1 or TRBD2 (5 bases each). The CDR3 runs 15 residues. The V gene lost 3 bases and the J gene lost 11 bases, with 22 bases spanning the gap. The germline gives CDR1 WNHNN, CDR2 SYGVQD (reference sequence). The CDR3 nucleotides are TGCGCCAGCAGTGAAAGGGACGGCTCCAGGGTGACACAGTACTTC. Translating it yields CASSERDGSRVTQYF.

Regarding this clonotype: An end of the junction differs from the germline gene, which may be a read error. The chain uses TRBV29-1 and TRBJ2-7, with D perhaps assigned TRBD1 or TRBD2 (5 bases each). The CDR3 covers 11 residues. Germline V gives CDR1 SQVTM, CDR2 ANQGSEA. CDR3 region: CSVSGTYERYF. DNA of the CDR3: TGCAGTGTTTCCGGGACCTACGAGCGGTACTTC.

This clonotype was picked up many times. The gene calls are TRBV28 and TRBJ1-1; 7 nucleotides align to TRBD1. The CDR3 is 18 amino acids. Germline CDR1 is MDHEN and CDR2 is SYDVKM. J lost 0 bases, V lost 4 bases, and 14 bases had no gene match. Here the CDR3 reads CASSSDRPPSPLNTEAFF. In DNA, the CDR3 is TGTGCCAGCAGTTCGGACAGGCCCCCTAGTCCCTTGAACACTGAAGCTTTCTTT. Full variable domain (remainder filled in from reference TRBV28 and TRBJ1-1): DVKVTQSSRYLVKRTGEKVFLECVQDMDHENMFWYRQDPGLGLRLIYFSYDVKMKEKGDIPEGYSVSREKKERFSLILESASTNQTSMYLCASSSDRPPSPLNTEAFFGQGTRLTVV.

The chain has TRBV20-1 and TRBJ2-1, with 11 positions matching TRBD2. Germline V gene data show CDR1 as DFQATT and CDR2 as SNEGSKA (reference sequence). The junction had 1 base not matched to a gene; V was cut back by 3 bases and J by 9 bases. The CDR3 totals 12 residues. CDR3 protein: CSARTSGIEQFF. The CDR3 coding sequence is TGCAGTGCTAGGACTAGCGGGATTGAGCAGTTCTTC.

The CDR3: CVSSLGTARKQFF. The CDR3 DNA follows: TGTGTCAGTAGTTTGGGGACAGCCAGGAAGCAGTTCTTC. V usage is TRBV6-5 and J usage is TRBJ2-1, with TRBD1 matching 7 bases. Per germline, CDR1 MNHEY and CDR2 SVGAGI. The CDR3 sequence is 13 residues long.

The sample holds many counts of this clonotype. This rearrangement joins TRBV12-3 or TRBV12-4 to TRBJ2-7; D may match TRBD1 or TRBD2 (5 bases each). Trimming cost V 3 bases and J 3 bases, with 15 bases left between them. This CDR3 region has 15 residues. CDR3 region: CASSFTGTPLYEQYF. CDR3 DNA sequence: TGTGCCAGCAGTTTTACCGGGACCCCACTCTACGAGCAGTACTTC.

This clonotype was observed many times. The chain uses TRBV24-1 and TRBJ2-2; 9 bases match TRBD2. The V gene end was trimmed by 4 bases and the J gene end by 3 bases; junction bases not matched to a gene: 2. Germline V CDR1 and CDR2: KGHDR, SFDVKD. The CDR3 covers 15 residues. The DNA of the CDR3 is TGTGCCACCAGTGAAATAGCGGGAGACACCGGGGAGCTGTTTTTT. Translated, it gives CATSEIAGDTGELFF.

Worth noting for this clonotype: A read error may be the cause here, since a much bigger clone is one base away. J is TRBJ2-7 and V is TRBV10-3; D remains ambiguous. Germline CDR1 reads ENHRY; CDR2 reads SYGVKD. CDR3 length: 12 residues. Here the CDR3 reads CAFLGSGNEQYF. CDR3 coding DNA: TGTGCTTTCCTCGGGTCTGGGAACGAGCAGTACTTC.

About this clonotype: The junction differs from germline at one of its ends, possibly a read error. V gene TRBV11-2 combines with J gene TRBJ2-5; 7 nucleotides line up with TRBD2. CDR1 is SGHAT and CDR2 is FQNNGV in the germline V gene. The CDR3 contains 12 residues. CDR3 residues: CASNLEGRAQYF. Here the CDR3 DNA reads TGTGCCAGCAACTTAGAGGGGAGGGCCCAGTACTTC.

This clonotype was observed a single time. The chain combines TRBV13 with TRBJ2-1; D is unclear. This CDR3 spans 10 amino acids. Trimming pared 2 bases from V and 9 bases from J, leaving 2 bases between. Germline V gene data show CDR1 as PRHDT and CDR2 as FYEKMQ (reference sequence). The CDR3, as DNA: TGTGCCAGCAGCTTAATTGAGCAGTTCTTC. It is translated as CASSLIEQFF. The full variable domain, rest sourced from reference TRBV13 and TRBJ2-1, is AAGVIQSPRHLIKEKRETATLKCYPIPRHDTVYWYQQGPGQDPQFLISFYEKMQSDKGSIPDRFSAQQFSDYHSELNMSSLELGDSALYFCASSLIEQFFGPGTRLTVL.